Shown below are 31 T cell receptor beta chains from a single sample sequenced in a study of T cell changes during pregnancy in multiple sclerosis. TCRdb's copy holds only in-frame clones and misses some; the assay was immunoSEQ multiplex PCR. The repertoire has under 55,000 clones, approximately 91% of them found once; the top ten carry 9.5% to 13%. The specimen comprised CD8+ T cells from peripheral blood mononuclear cells, sampled after pregnancy. The receptors originated from a female donor with multiple sclerosis, enrolled in a pregnancy study.

The V gene is TRBV7-6, the J gene TRBJ2-1, with a possible D match to TRBD1 (6 bases). Looked up from germline, CDR1 is SGHVS and CDR2 is FNYEAQ. The CDR3 length is 15 residues. Trimming pared 1 base from V and 4 bases from J, leaving 11 bases between. CDR3 in amino acids: CASSLEGETYNEQFF. For the CDR3, the DNA is TGTGCCAGCAGCTTAGAGGGGGAGACTTACAATGAGCAGTTCTTC.

This clone is judged medium-sized. This rearrangement joins TRBV7-9 to TRBJ1-5; 7 positions match TRBD1. Germline-derived CDR1 and CDR2 are SEHNR and FQNEAQ (reference sequence). After removal of 5 bases from V and 5 bases from J, the junction contained 9 bases not matched to a gene. This CDR3 has 15 amino acids. CDR3 sequence: CASSPTGSGDQPQHF. CDR3 bases: TGTGCCAGCAGCCCGACAGGGTCCGGGGATCAGCCCCAGCATTTT.

V gene TRBV19 combines with J gene TRBJ2-7; D is uncertain. Germline-derived CDR1 and CDR2 are LNHDA and SQIVND (reference sequence). V was pared by 1 base and J by 3 bases, with 7 bases between. CDR3 length: 13 amino acids. DNA for the CDR3: TGTGCCAGTAGTATAGCTTCCAGCTACGAGCAGTACTTC. This translates into CASSIASSYEQYF.

The gene calls are TRBV27 and TRBJ1-5; D gene unclear. This CDR3 has 13 amino acids. Germline assignment: CDR1 MNHEY and CDR2 SMNVEV (reference sequence). V lost 3 bases and J lost 5, with 8 bases in between. The CDR3 DNA reads TGTGCCAGCAGTTTCGGCGGTGATCAGCCCCAGCATTTT. It encodes CASSFGGDQPQHF.

CDR3 sequence (DNA): TGTGCCAGTAGTATAGATCCAGGACAGGGGAGGGAAGCTTTCTTT. Residues: CASSIDPGQGREAFF. The chain uses TRBV19 and TRBJ1-1; 9 bases align to TRBD1. CDR1 is LNHDA, CDR2 SQIVND, per germline (reference sequence). There are 15 residues in the CDR3. The ends lost 0 bases at V and 8 bases at J; junction bases unmatched: 7.

The rearrangement links TRBV9 to TRBJ1-6; 9 bases fit TRBD1. The germline V gene encodes CDR1 SGDLS and CDR2 YYNGEE. The V segment lost 5 bases and the J segment 8 bases; nucleotides outside the gene matches: 5. The CDR3 consists of 14 residues. The CDR3 DNA sequence: TGTGCCAGCAGTGGGACAGGGTTGCATTCACCCCTCCACTTT. It yields the protein CASSGTGLHSPLHF.

The chain uses TRBV29-1 and TRBJ1-2, with 8 bases matching TRBD1. The CDR3 spans 14 residues. The trim removed 3 bases at V and 8 bases at J, leaving 11 bases unmatched. From germline, CDR1 is SQVTM and CDR2 ANQGSEA. CDR3: CSVETLGQGEGYTF. For the CDR3, the DNA is TGCAGCGTTGAGACGCTTGGACAGGGAGAGGGCTACACCTTC.

V usage is TRBV7-6 and J usage is TRBJ1-2, with D uncertain. The germline V gene encodes CDR1 SGHVS and CDR2 FNYEAQ. V was clipped by 7 bases and J by 2 bases, with 17 bases between them. The CDR3 consists of 15 residues. The DNA for the CDR3 is TGTGCCAGCACCCCCGATCAGGCAGGCAACTATGGCTACACCTTC. Protein product: CASTPDQAGNYGYTF.

CDR3 amino acids: CASNGREETQYF. The CDR3 DNA follows: TGTGCCAGCAACGGGAGGGAAGAGACCCAGTACTTC. The chain couples TRBV7-9 to TRBJ2-5; the match to TRBD2 covers 8 bases. CDR1 is SEHNR and CDR2 is FQNEAQ in the germline V gene (reference sequence). CDR3 length: 12 amino acids. The ends lost 7 bases at V and 3 bases at J; junction bases unmatched: 1.

The chain employs TRBV2 and TRBJ1-1, with a tentative D call TRBD1 (5 bases). The V end lost 6 bases, the J end lost 6 bases, and 23 bases lay between the germline ends. From germline, CDR1 is SNHLY and CDR2 FYNNEI. CDR3 length: 16 residues. The CDR3 sequence: CASRELETALYPEAFF. In DNA form, the CDR3 reads TGTGCCAGCAGGGAACTAGAGACAGCACTTTATCCTGAAGCTTTCTTT.

The chain uses TRBV19 and TRBJ1-2, with TRBD1 as a possible D gene (5 bases). CDR1 LNHDA and CDR2 SQIVND come from the germline V gene (reference sequence). Trimming pared 3 bases from V and 3 bases from J, leaving 11 bases between. CDR3 length: 14 amino acids. The CDR3 region is CASSIEEGHYGYTF. CDR3 DNA sequence: TGTGCCAGTAGTATCGAGGAGGGGCACTATGGCTACACCTTC.

The rearrangement links TRBV7-9 to TRBJ2-5, with 9 bases that match TRBD1. The V gene end was trimmed by 4 bases and the J gene end by 1 base; junction bases not matched to a gene: 4. The V gene's germline CDR1 is SEHNR and CDR2 FQNEAQ (reference sequence). The CDR3 contains 15 residues. For the CDR3, the DNA is TGTGCCAGCAGCTCCCGGACAGGGGTCCAAGAGACCCAGTACTTC. Translating gives CASSSRTGVQETQYF.

V usage is TRBV5-4 and J usage is TRBJ2-6, with D perhaps TRBD2 (5 bases). V lost 0 bases, J lost 0 bases, and 10 bases lay in between. CDR1 and CDR2 (germline): SGHNT, YYREEE (reference sequence). The CDR3 totals 17 residues. The CDR3 DNA follows: TGTGCCAGCAGCTTGGACACTAGTTACTCTGGGGCCAACGTCCTGACTTTC. Encoded protein: CASSLDTSYSGANVLTF.

J is TRBJ1-1 and V is TRBV7-6; TRBD1 agrees at 10 bases. Trimming removed 5 bases from V and 4 bases from J; junction bases left unmatched: 4. Germline values: CDR1 SGHVS, CDR2 FNYEAQ. The CDR3 consists of 14 residues. The CDR3 DNA sequence: TGTGCCAGCAGCCAGGGACAGGGGATCACTGAAGCTTTCTTT. It specifies CASSQGQGITEAFF.

This rearrangement joins TRBV7-9 to TRBJ2-5; D is unresolved. CDR1 SEHNR and CDR2 FQNEAQ come from the germline V gene (reference sequence). CDR3 length equals 13 residues. Trimming left V 2 bases short and J 3 bases short, with 7 bases between. CDR3 protein: CASSLQEEETQYF. The DNA for the CDR3 is TGTGCCAGCAGCTTACAGGAAGAAGAGACCCAGTACTTC.

V usage is TRBV29-1 and J usage is TRBJ1-1; D not certain. This CDR3 region has 14 residues. Germline values: CDR1 SQVTM, CDR2 ANQGSEA. V lost 1 base to trimming and J lost 7 bases, with 16 bases between them. The CDR3 coding sequence is TGCAGCGTTGAAGGAGAGGGTTTCACAAGTGAAGCTTTCTTT. Its translation is CSVEGEGFTSEAFF.

In its sample, this clone was seen once. This chain links TRBV19 with TRBJ2-1, with D perhaps TRBD2 (6 bases). This CDR3 contains 16 residues. The germline gives CDR1 LNHDA, CDR2 SQIVND (reference sequence). V was pared by 0 bases and J by 3 bases, with 12 bases between. The CDR3 coding sequence is TGTGCCAGTAGTATAGATTCGGGAGACTACTACAATGAGCAGTTCTTC. Its protein product is CASSIDSGDYYNEQFF.

Here the CDR3 DNA reads TGTGCCAGCAGTACCGGGACAGCTACAAACATTCAGTACTTC. It translates to CASSTGTATNIQYF. The V and J genes are TRBV6-5 and TRBJ2-4; 7 nucleotides align to TRBD1. Germline-derived CDR1 and CDR2 are MNHEY and SVGAGI. Trimming removed 5 bases from V and 6 bases from J; junction bases left unmatched: 7. This CDR3 contains 14 residues.

This clone showed up just once. The chain is built from TRBV9 and TRBJ2-1; 9 nucleotides line up with TRBD2. J was trimmed by 5 bases and V by 8 bases; bases with no gene match: 8. Germline-derived CDR1 and CDR2 are SGDLS and YYNGEE. This CDR3 has 14 residues. CDR3 sequence: CASSSGGTNNEQFF. The CDR3 DNA reads TGTGCCAGTTCAAGCGGGGGGACAAACAATGAGCAGTTCTTC. Full variable domain (outside the CDR3, taken from reference TRBV9 and TRBJ2-1): DSGVTQTPKHLITATGQRVTLRCSPRSGDLSVYWYQQSLDQGLQFLIQYYNGEERAKGNILERFSAQQFPDLHSELNLSSLELGDSALYFCASSSGGTNNEQFFGPGTRLTVL.

The rearrangement uses TRBV5-5 and TRBJ2-7, with D possibly matching TRBD1 (6 bases). The CDR3 totals 13 residues. Deletions cut 4 bases from V and 1 base from J, with 9 bases between. Germline V lookup: CDR1 SGHKS, CDR2 YYEKEE (reference sequence). DNA for the CDR3: TGTGCCAGCAGCATACAGGGTTCCTACGAGCAGTACTTC. It codes for CASSIQGSYEQYF.

The gene calls are TRBV10-1 and TRBJ2-3, with 10 bases matching TRBD2. This CDR3 has 15 residues. V was clipped by 4 bases and J by 2 bases; unmatched bases: 3. Germline CDR1 WNHNN, CDR2 SYGVQD (reference sequence). CDR3 DNA sequence: TGCGCCAGCAGTGCGGGGACTAGCGACACAGATACGCAGTATTTT. Its protein product is CASSAGTSDTDTQYF.

This clone was seen once. One end of the junction is discordant with germline, which a read error may explain. The V call is TRBV7-7, the J call TRBJ2-3, with 14 positions matching TRBD2. Per the germline V gene, CDR1 is SSHAT and CDR2 is FNYEAQ (reference sequence). There are 14 residues in the CDR3. The chain's CDR3 is CASSRLAGGDTQYF. CDR3 bases: TGTGCTAGCAGCAGACTAGCGGGGGGGGATACGCAGTATTTT.

The chain carries TRBV12-5 and TRBJ1-2; a possible D gene is TRBD1 (6 bases). The CDR3 has 12 residues. Looked up from germline, CDR1 is LGHNT and CDR2 is FRNRAP. Trimming cost V 6 bases and J 7 bases, with 12 bases left between them. The DNA for the CDR3 is TGTGCTAGTGGCGACAGGAGATCTGGCTACACCTTC. It yields the protein CASGDRRSGYTF.

This chain links TRBV7-6 with TRBJ1-2; D gene uncertain. Germline V gene data show CDR1 as SGHVS and CDR2 as FNYEAQ. Trimming pared 5 bases from V and 8 bases from J, leaving 15 bases between. The CDR3 consists of 13 residues. CDR3 sequence reads: CASSGGLRGGYTF. The CDR3 nucleotides read TGTGCCAGCAGCGGCGGCCTCCGAGGGGGCTACACCTTC.

The chain joins TRBV6-5 to TRBJ2-7; 10 nucleotides line up with TRBD2. The V and J ends lost 1 base and 6 bases, in that order; junction bases with no gene match: 6. There are 15 residues in the CDR3. The germline V gene encodes CDR1 MNHEY and CDR2 SVGAGI. This chain's CDR3 is CASSYLGTSAIEQYF. CDR3 bases: TGTGCCAGCAGTTACTTAGGGACTAGCGCTATCGAGCAGTACTTC.

The chain employs TRBV6-6 and TRBJ2-3, with 10 bases fitting TRBD2. Germline loops: CDR1 MNHNY, CDR2 SVGAGI (reference sequence). This CDR3 is built from 15 residues. Trimming removed 2 bases from V and 7 bases from J; junction bases left unmatched: 6. The CDR3 protein is CASSYAAGGPNTQYF. The CDR3, as DNA: TGTGCCAGCAGTTACGCAGCGGGGGGGCCTAATACGCAGTATTTT.

This chain links TRBV5-1 with TRBJ2-5; tentatively, D is TRBD2 (6 bases). This CDR3 is built from 17 residues. V lost 4 bases and J lost 3, with 22 bases in between. Per the germline V gene, CDR1 is SGHRS and CDR2 is YFSETQ. The CDR3 bases are TGCGCCAGCAGCCCTGGGATGCGGGGAGTCGTCGAAGAGACCCAGTACTTC. It translates to CASSPGMRGVVEETQYF.

V and J are TRBV18 and TRBJ1-3; 7 bases are shared with TRBD1. The CDR3 is 15 amino acids. The ends lost 3 bases at V and 10 bases at J; junction bases unmatched: 12. Germline V CDR1 and CDR2: KGHSH, LQKENI. CDR3 sequence reads: CASSPRTGRAVTIYF. The DNA for the CDR3 is TGTGCCAGCTCACCTCGGACAGGTCGTGCTGTGACCATATATTTT.

The CDR3 region has the DNA TGTGCCAGCAGCTCGACCCGAGCGGGGGACAATGAGCAGTTCTTC. This codes for CASSSTRAGDNEQFF. This rearrangement joins TRBV7-9 to TRBJ2-1; 8 nucleotides align to TRBD2. Germline CDR1 SEHNR, CDR2 FQNEAQ (reference sequence). The trim removed 4 bases at V and 5 bases at J, leaving 7 bases unmatched. This CDR3 region has 15 residues.

This sequence joins TRBV15 and TRBJ2-7; maybe TRBD1 (6 bases). Germline CDR1 LNHNV, CDR2 YYDKDF (reference sequence). Trimming pared 3 bases from V and 7 bases from J, leaving 10 bases between. This CDR3 contains 12 residues. The DNA of the CDR3 is TGTGCCACCAGCAGTACAGGGCGGGAGCAGTACTTC. Translated, it gives CATSSTGREQYF.

With regard to this clone: This sample includes further DNA sequences coding for the same CDR3. This chain uses TRBV9 with TRBJ1-4, with a weak D call TRBD1 (6 bases). This CDR3 is built from 13 residues. Germline CDR1 and CDR2: SGDLS and YYNGEE. V gave up 3 bases and J gave up 6 bases, with 9 bases separating them. The CDR3 DNA sequence: TGTGCCAGCAGCGACAGGGTTGATGAAAAACTGTTTTTT. Translated, it gives CASSDRVDEKLFF.